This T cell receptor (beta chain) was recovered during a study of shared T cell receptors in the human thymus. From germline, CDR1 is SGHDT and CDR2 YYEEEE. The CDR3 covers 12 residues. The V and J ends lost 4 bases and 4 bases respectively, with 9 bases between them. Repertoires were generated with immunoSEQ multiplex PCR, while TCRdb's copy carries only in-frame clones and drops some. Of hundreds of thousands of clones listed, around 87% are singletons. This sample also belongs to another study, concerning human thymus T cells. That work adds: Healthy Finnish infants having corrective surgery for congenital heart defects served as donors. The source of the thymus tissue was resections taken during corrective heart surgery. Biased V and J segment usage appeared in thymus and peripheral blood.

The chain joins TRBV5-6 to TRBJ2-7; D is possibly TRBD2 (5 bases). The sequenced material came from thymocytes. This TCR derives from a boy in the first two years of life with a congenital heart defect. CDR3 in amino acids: CASSLGIYEQYF. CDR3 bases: TGTGCCAGCAGCCTCGGGATTTACGAGCAGTACTTC.